This T cell receptor (beta chain) emerged from a study of CD8+CD57+ T cells in acquired aplastic anemia. Study at large: Mean yield of DNA from sorted CD4+ and CD8+ cells was 3 to 3.5 ug.

Both TCR beta VDJ combination and CDR3 sequence profiling were carried out. Genomic DNA was the template for this profiling. TCRdb passed the reads through MiXCR, listing each CDR3 protein once. The sample has roughly 240,000 distinct CDR3 sequences, 45% to 50% seen once; the top ten hold over 7.5%. Sequencing was done on patients that had shown CD8+CD57+ cell expansion by flow cytometry. Severe acquired aplastic anemia was the diagnosis recorded for all patients. Blood samples were obtained from patients who had received no prior therapy. Germline V gene data show CDR1 as LNHNV and CDR2 as YYDKDF (reference sequence). V was shortened by 2 bases and J by 4 bases, with 16 bases between the two germline ends. The CDR3 sequence is 16 residues long. Study-wide points: It was found that 25 to 35 CD8+ CDR3 sequences were shared between patients and controls.

This clonotype was recorded many times. Its matching antigen is unknown. Sequenced: sorted CD4+, CD8+, or CD8+CD57+ T cells (not recorded which) from PBMCs. This chain links TRBV15 with TRBJ2-3, with a weak D call TRBD1 (5 bases). The TCR sequence derives from a human donor with aplastic anemia. The CDR3 reads CATSRTSSRVADTQYF. The DNA for the CDR3 is TGTGCCACCAGCAGAACCTCTTCCAGGGTGGCAGATACGCAGTATTTT.